This T cell receptor (beta chain) was sequenced in a study of identical twins. General study results and limits: Low generation probability was overrepresented in out-of-frame alpha sequences shared by twins. Models came in too low on out-of-frame TCR alpha sharing in monozygotic twins.

The CDR3 runs to 15 residues. From germline, CDR1 is PRHDT and CDR2 FYEKMQ (reference sequence). The V and J ends lost 1 base and 8 bases respectively, with 15 bases between them. In this sample, this clonotype turned up a few times. Antigen: not known. It was template switching that added a universal primer site, and there were unique molecular identifiers on the cDNA. One entry per CDR3 protein, called by TCRdb with MiXCR from the 5' RACE reads. The sample shows around 530,000 distinct CDR3 sequences, over 12% of them seen only once. Every one of the donors was a healthy Caucasian. This same sample was also part of a study on yellow fever vaccine responses in identical twins.

The TCR comes from a woman between 18 and 29 years old in good health. The rearrangement uses TRBV13 and TRBJ2-1; D ambiguous. Sequencing was carried out using CD4+ T cells sorted from blood. As DNA, the CDR3 is TGTGCCAGCAGCTTAGTCAGAGGCGATGGCGATGAGCAGTTCTTC. Protein: CASSLVRGDGDEQFF.